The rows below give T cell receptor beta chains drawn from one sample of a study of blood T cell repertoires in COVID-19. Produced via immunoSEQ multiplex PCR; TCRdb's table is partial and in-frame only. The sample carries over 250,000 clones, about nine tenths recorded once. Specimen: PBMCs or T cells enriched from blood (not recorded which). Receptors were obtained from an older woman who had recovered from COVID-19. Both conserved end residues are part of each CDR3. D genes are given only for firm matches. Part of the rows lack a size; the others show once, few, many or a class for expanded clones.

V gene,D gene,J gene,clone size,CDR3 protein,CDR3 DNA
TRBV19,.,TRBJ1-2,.,CASSIRQYGYTF,TGTGCCAGTAGTATCAGGCAATATGGCTACACCTTC
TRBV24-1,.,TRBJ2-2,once,CATKSWTEFTGELFF,TGTGCCACCAAGTCCTGGACAGAATTCACCGGGGAGCTGTTTTTT
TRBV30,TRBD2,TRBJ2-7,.,CAWKERGFPEQYF,TGTGCCTGGAAGGAGCGGGGGTTTCCCGAGCAGTACTTC
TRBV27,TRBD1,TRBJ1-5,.,CASSLTGTNQPQHF,TGTGCCAGCAGTTTGACAGGGACAAATCAGCCCCAGCATTTT
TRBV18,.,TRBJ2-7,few,CASSPPGQFRSYEQYF,TGTGCCAGCTCACCACCAGGACAGTTCAGGTCCTACGAGCAGTACTTC
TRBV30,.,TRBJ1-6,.,CAWSGGTLLHF,TGTGCCTGGAGTGGCGGGACTCTCCTCCACTTT
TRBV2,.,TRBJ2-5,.,CASSAGQETQYF,TGTGCCAGCAGTGCGGGTCAAGAGACCCAGTACTTC
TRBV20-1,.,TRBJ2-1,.,CSASPSYNEQFF,TGCAGTGCTAGTCCTTCCTACAATGAGCAGTTCTTC
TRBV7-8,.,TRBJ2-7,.,CASSPRGGMPLEQYF,TGTGCCAGCAGCCCAAGGGGCGGGATGCCTCTCGAGCAGTACTTC
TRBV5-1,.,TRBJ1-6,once,CASSLRPATADSPLHF,TGCGCCAGCAGCCTGCGTCCTGCGACAGCCGATTCACCCCTCCACTTT
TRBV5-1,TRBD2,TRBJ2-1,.,CASSPTSGIYNEQFF,TGCGCCAGCAGTCCGACTAGCGGGATCTACAATGAGCAGTTCTTC
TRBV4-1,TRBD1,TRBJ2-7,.,CASSHDRGYEQYF,TGCGCCAGCAGCCACGACAGGGGGTACGAGCAGTACTTC
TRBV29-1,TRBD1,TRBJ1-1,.,CSVEAPGGIDTEAFF,TGCAGCGTTGAAGCTCCAGGGGGAATCGACACTGAAGCTTTCTTT
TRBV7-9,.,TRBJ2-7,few,CASSTNTGYEQYF,TGTGCCAGCAGTACCAATACCGGCTACGAGCAGTACTTC
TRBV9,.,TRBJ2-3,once,CASSFNPVGPDTQYF,TGTGCCAGCAGCTTCAACCCCGTGGGGCCAGATACGCAGTATTTT
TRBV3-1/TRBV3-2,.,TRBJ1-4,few,CASSQGLLTNEKLFF,TGTGCCAGCAGCCAAGGGCTTTTAACTAATGAAAAACTGTTTTTT
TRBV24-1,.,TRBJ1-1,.,CATSDPRGGNTEAFF,TGTGCCACCAGTGACCCCCGAGGGGGAAACACTGAAGCTTTCTTT
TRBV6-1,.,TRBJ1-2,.,CASSEFIRGGAHYGYTF,TGTGCCAGCAGTGAATTCATAAGGGGAGGGGCTCACTATGGCTACACCTTC
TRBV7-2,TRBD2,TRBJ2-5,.,CASSLAGGGVETQYF,TGTGCCAGCAGCCTAGCGGGAGGGGGGGTAGAGACCCAGTACTTC
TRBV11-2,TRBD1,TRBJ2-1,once,CASSPRTGAINEQFF,TGTGCCAGCAGCCCAAGGACAGGGGCTATTAATGAGCAGTTCTTC
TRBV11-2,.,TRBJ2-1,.,CASSLPGIGEQFF,TGTGCCAGCAGCTTGCCAGGGATCGGTGAGCAGTTCTTC
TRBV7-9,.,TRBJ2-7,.,CASSLLRRDEQYF,TGTGCCAGCAGCCTACTTCGCCGCGACGAGCAGTACTTC
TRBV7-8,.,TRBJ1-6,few,CASSPGSINSPLHF,TGTGCCAGCAGCCCCGGGTCCATTAATTCACCCCTCCACTTT
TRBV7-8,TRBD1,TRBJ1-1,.,CASGDSQGAAEAFF,TGTGCCAGCGGAGATAGCCAGGGGGCAGCGGAAGCTTTCTTT
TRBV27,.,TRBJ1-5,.,CASSWDFRQPQHF,TGTGCCAGCAGTTGGGACTTCCGTCAGCCCCAGCATTTT
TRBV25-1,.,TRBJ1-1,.,CASSDGRKDRMNTEAFF,TGTGCCAGCAGTGATGGGAGGAAGGATAGAATGAACACTGAAGCTTTCTTT
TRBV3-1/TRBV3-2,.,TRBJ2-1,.,CASSQVGSSLGHNEQFF,TGTGCCAGCAGCCAAGTCGGGTCGTCACTCGGCCACAATGAGCAGTTCTTC
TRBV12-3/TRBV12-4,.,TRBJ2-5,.,CASSQQETQYF,TGTGCCAGCAGCCAACAAGAGACCCAGTACTTC
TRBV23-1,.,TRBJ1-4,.,CASSPPTGENEKLFF,TGCGCCAGCAGTCCCCCAACGGGGGAGAATGAAAAACTGTTTTTT
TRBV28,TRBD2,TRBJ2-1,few,CASRTRRTSGRASSYNEQFF,TGTGCCAGCAGAACTCGAAGGACTAGCGGGAGGGCGAGCTCCTACAATGAGCAGTTCTTC
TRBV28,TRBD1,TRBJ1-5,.,CASSPGQGRGRNQPQHF,TGTGCCAGCAGTCCTGGACAGGGTCGTGGGCGCAATCAGCCCCAGCATTTT
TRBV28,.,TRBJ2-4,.,CASSPSYAKNIQYF,TGTGCCAGCAGTCCCTCCTATGCCAAAAACATTCAGTACTTC
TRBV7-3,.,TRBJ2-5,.,CASSPYPPETQYF,TGTGCCAGCAGTCCCTACCCTCCGGAGACCCAGTACTTC
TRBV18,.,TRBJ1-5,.,CASSPGAQPQHF,TGTGCCAGCTCACCAGGGGCTCAGCCCCAGCATTTT
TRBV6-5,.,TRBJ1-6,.,CASSKTGNNSPLHF,TGTGCCAGCAGCAAGACAGGAAACAATTCACCCCTCCACTTT
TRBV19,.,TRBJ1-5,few,CASSIFAGAGNQPQHF,TGTGCCAGTAGTATTTTTGCAGGGGCCGGCAATCAGCCCCAGCATTTT
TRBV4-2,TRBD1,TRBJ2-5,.,CASSHDRAGETQYF,TGTGCCAGCAGCCATGACAGGGCGGGAGAGACCCAGTACTTC
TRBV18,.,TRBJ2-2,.,CASSIVMTLNTGELFF,TGTGCCAGCTCCATCGTAATGACATTGAACACCGGGGAGCTGTTTTTT
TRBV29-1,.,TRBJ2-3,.,CSVEAPQRVRVDTQYF,TGCAGCGTTGAAGCCCCCCAGCGGGTGAGGGTAGATACGCAGTATTTT
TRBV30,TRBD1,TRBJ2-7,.,CAWRPGQGGYEQYF,TGTGCCTGGAGGCCGGGACAGGGAGGCTACGAGCAGTACTTC
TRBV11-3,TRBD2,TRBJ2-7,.,CASRPGLAGPYEQYF,TGTGCCAGCAGACCCGGACTAGCGGGGCCCTACGAGCAGTACTTC